This T cell receptor (beta chain) was sequenced during a study of T-cell reconstitution after alpha-beta-depleted transplantation in children. Unique molecular identifiers tagged the TCRbeta library. MiXCR, applied by TCRdb to the PCR reads, yields one record per CDR3 protein. The table lists about 580,000 distinct CDR3 sequences, under 25% of them singletons, with over 12% in the top ten. V lost 2 bases to trimming and J lost 7 bases; unmatched junction nucleotides: 1. CDR3 size: 14 residues. This clonotype was observed at least ten times. The TCR sequence derives from a boy under two years old who had a stem cell transplant for acute myeloid leukemia, so the T cells may come from the graft donor. Sequencing was performed on PBMCs, mostly from graft donor cells, taken 360 days after TCRalphabeta/CD19-depleted stem cell transplant. The chain employs TRBV12-3 or TRBV12-4 and TRBJ1-4; 10 bases agree with TRBD1. As DNA, the CDR3 is TGTGCCAGCAGTTTACGGACAGGGGGTGAAAAACTGTTTTTT. Protein: CASSLRTGGEKLFF.